This TCR beta chain was recovered during a study of graft-versus-host responses after intestinal transplantation. Study-level information: As for transplant type, recipients had multivisceral, liver-intestinal, or isolated intestinal grafts. Recipients across the board were started on anti-thymocyte globulin induction, then kept on tacrolimus and steroids for roughly 3 years. Study results and caveats: GvH clones turned up in recipient marrow; some had shown up first in ileum or blood. Some patients had graft-donor T cell macrochimerism, and their allografts showed high graft-versus-host to host-versus-graft clonal ratios.

Notes on this clone: Its antigen remains unknown.

Data came from immunoSEQ multiplex PCR; TCRdb stores just in-frame clones and leaves some out. The sample includes under 100,000 clones, around 90% of them seen just once. V dropped 4 bases and J dropped 5; count of bases not matched to a gene: 7. CDR1 KGHSH and CDR2 LQKENI come from the germline V gene. The CDR3 spans 14 residues. This receptor was identified in a human patient who received an intestinal transplant, so some T cells may come from the graft donor. This specimen consisted of PBMCs, obtained approximately 420 days after intestinal transplant. This chain connects TRBV18 to TRBJ1-1; TRBD1 agrees at 7 bases. CDR3 in amino acids: CASSREGARTEAFF. The DNA for the CDR3 is TGTGCCAGCTCACGTGAGGGGGCGCGAACTGAAGCTTTCTTT.